One sample yielded the 19 T cell receptor beta chains listed below, sequenced in a study of T cells in localized non-small cell lung cancer. Clones were read by immunoSEQ multiplex PCR, and TCRdb kept only the in-frame ones, dropping some. This sample has tens of thousands of clones; approximately 87% occur once, and the top ten carry 20% to 25%. The sample consisted of peripheral blood, taken before any cancer treatment. These TCRs come from a male donor aged 60 or over with stage III squamous cell lung carcinoma.

The chain has TRBV6-5 and TRBJ1-5; D is perhaps TRBD1 (6 bases). Germline V gives CDR1 MNHEY, CDR2 SVGAGI. Trimming removed 6 bases from V and 4 bases from J, with 16 bases in between. This CDR3 region has 15 residues. CDR3 nucleotides: TGTGCCAGCAGCTTCATAGGACAGCCAAATCAGCCCCAGCATTTT. Residues: CASSFIGQPNQPQHF.

The chain couples TRBV13 to TRBJ2-7; 7 nucleotides match TRBD1. From germline, CDR1 is PRHDT and CDR2 FYEKMQ (reference sequence). CDR3 length: 13 amino acids. V was clipped by 3 bases and J by 5 bases; unmatched bases: 4. CDR3 loop: CASSFHRGDEQYF. The CDR3 DNA sequence: TGTGCCAGCAGCTTCCACAGGGGAGACGAGCAGTACTTC.

The chain couples TRBV11-2 to TRBJ1-1; D unresolved. This CDR3 has 12 amino acids. V was clipped by 7 bases and J by 2 bases, with 8 bases between them. Germline lookup yields CDR1 SGHAT and CDR2 FQNNGV. The CDR3, as DNA: TGTGCCAGCAACCGACCCAACACTGAAGCTTTCTTT. The encoded protein is CASNRPNTEAFF.

The chain uses TRBV6-5 and TRBJ2-1, with D maybe TRBD2 (6 bases). Germline CDR1 MNHEY, CDR2 SVGAGI. CDR3 length equals 14 residues. V was clipped by 4 bases and J by 7 bases, with 14 bases between them. This CDR3 reads CASSSATRVNEQFF. CDR3 nucleotides: TGTGCCAGCAGTTCCGCGACTAGAGTGAATGAGCAGTTCTTC.

In nucleotides, the CDR3 is TGTGCCAGCAGTTTACGCGGGCATGGCTACACCTTC. This codes for CASSLRGHGYTF. V and J are TRBV27 and TRBJ1-2, with no clear D. The V gene's germline CDR1 is MNHEY and CDR2 SMNVEV (reference sequence). There are 12 residues in the CDR3. Trimming left V 2 bases short and J 6 bases short, with 7 bases between.

J is TRBJ1-1 and V is TRBV6-5; 7 nucleotides agree with TRBD1. The CDR3 is made up of 13 amino acids. V lost 3 bases and J lost 6; bases outside the gene matches: 4. Looked up from germline, CDR1 is MNHEY and CDR2 is SVGAGI. This CDR3 is CASSYFGQAEAFF. DNA for the CDR3: TGTGCCAGCAGTTATTTCGGACAGGCTGAAGCTTTCTTT.

V usage is TRBV7-2 and J usage is TRBJ2-5; TRBD1 agrees at 11 bases. After removal of 5 bases from V and 4 bases from J, the junction contained 3 bases not matched to a gene. This CDR3 comprises 14 residues. Germline CDR1 SGHTA, CDR2 FQGNSA. CDR3 sequence reads: CASSAGTGGETQYF. For the CDR3, the DNA is TGTGCCAGCAGCGCCGGGACAGGGGGAGAGACCCAGTACTTC.

This chain connects TRBV5-1 to TRBJ1-6; 8 bases match TRBD1. CDR3 size: 15 residues. V gave up 4 bases and J gave up 6 bases; unmatched junction bases: 6. Germline-derived CDR1 and CDR2 are SGHRS and YFSETQ. CDR3 coding DNA: TGCGCCAGCAGCCTTGATGGACAGGGTAATTCACCCCTCCACTTT. Its protein is CASSLDGQGNSPLHF.

The V call is TRBV5-1, the J call TRBJ2-2, with D maybe TRBD1 (5 bases). V lost 1 base to trimming and J lost 1 base, with 11 bases between them. The CDR3 length is 16 residues. Germline CDR1 SGHRS, CDR2 YFSETQ. As DNA, the CDR3 is TGCGCCAGCAGCTTGATGCGGCAGGGGAACACCGGGGAGCTGTTTTTT. Amino acid sequence: CASSLMRQGNTGELFF.

V usage is TRBV5-1 and J usage is TRBJ1-2, with D unresolved. The CDR3 runs 12 residues. Germline-derived CDR1 and CDR2 are SGHRS and YFSETQ. The V and J ends lost 1 base and 5 bases respectively, with 6 bases between them. CDR3 in DNA: TGCGCCAGCAGCTTGAGTTTTTATGGCTACACCTTC. This encodes CASSLSFYGYTF.

J is TRBJ1-6 and V is TRBV6-5; the D is unclear. Germline CDR1 MNHEY, CDR2 SVGAGI. The CDR3 sequence is 14 residues long. Trimming cost V 9 bases and J 13 bases, with 22 bases left between them. CDR3 nucleotides: TGTGCCAGTACTTATAGAGGGCTGGGAAAGCCCCTCCACTTT. It yields the protein CASTYRGLGKPLHF.

In the case of this clone: Its ends do not fully match the called genes, so a read error is possible. The gene calls are TRBV5-1 and TRBJ1-1, with 7 bases that match TRBD1. This CDR3 is 16 amino acids long. In germline, CDR1 is SGHRS, CDR2 YFSETQ. The CDR3: CASSLEGAQRGEATVF. CDR3 bases: TGCGCCAGCAGCTTGGAGGGGGCACAGAGGGGCGAAGCTACGGTCTTT. Full variable domain (outside the CDR3, taken from reference TRBV5-1 and TRBJ1-1): KAGVTQTPRYLIKTRGQQVTLSCSPISGHRSVSWYQQTPGQGLQFLFEYFSETQRNKGNFPGRFSGRQFSNSRSEMNVSTLELGDSALYLCASSLEGAQRGEATVFGQGTRLTVV.

The V call is TRBV1, the J call TRBJ1-3; the table calls TRBD1, which could not be checked here. TRBV1 represents a pseudogene. The CDR3 covers 15 residues. The CDR3: CTSRDTLRSGNTIYF. In DNA form, the CDR3 reads TGCACCAGCAGAGACACACTCCGCTCTGGAAACACCATATATTTT.

The V gene is TRBV23-1, the J gene TRBJ1-5, with D possibly TRBD1 on 6 matching bases. TRBV23-1 carries the ORF label, with uncertain function. The ends were cut back, 4 bases at V and 3 bases at J, with 13 bases in the middle. The CDR3 has 15 amino acids. The CDR3 DNA reads as TGCGCCAGCAGTCCTCCGAACAGGGCCAATCAGCCCCAGCATTTT. Translating gives CASSPPNRANQPQHF.

The V gene is TRBV19, the J gene TRBJ1-2; D is unresolved. V was clipped by 7 bases and J by 6 bases, with 12 bases between them. The length of the CDR3 is 12 residues. Germline values: CDR1 LNHDA, CDR2 SQIVND (reference sequence). CDR3 nucleotide sequence: TGTGCCAGTACCAGGTCCCTCCATGGCTACACCTTC. Translated: CASTRSLHGYTF.

This clone was observed a few times. The chain combines TRBV30 with TRBJ1-5, with 8 bases lining up with TRBD1. Looked up from germline, CDR1 is GTSNPN and CDR2 is SVGIG (reference sequence). V lost 3 bases, J lost 5 bases, and 6 bases stayed unmatched. This CDR3 spans 14 amino acids. Here the CDR3 reads CAWSAGGADQPQHF. CDR3 sequence (DNA): TGTGCCTGGAGCGCAGGGGGCGCGGATCAGCCCCAGCATTTT. Combining the CDR3 with reference TRBV30 and TRBJ1-5 gives the whole variable domain SQTIHQWPATLVQPVGSPLSLECTVEGTSNPNLYWYRQAAGRGLQLLFYSVGIGQISSEVPQNLSASRPQDRQFILSSKKLLLSDSGFYLCAWSAGGADQPQHFGDGTRLSIL.

The chain carries TRBV9 and TRBJ2-7; D unresolved. V dropped 0 bases and J dropped 0 bases, with 7 bases sitting between them. Germline V gene lookup returns CDR1 SGDLS and CDR2 YYNGEE. The CDR3 spans 14 residues. CDR3 sequence: CASSVDPSSYEQYV. The CDR3 nucleotides read TGTGCCAGCAGCGTAGACCCGAGCTCCTACGAGCAGTACGTC.

The rearrangement uses TRBV7-2 and TRBJ2-5; D might be TRBD1 (6 bases). CDR3 size: 15 residues. The germline V and J ends were trimmed by 1 base and 5 bases, with 14 bases remaining between them. Germline CDR1 reads SGHTA; CDR2 reads FQGNSA. CDR3 in DNA: TGTGCCAGCAGCTTAGTACAGGGAATGGAGGAGACCCAGTACTTC. This codes for CASSLVQGMEETQYF.

This clone was observed a single time. The chain's CDR3 is CAWGGTVLSGANVLTF. CDR3 DNA sequence: TGTGCCTGGGGGGGGACGGTCCTCTCTGGGGCCAACGTCCTGACTTTC. The V call is TRBV30, the J call TRBJ2-6; D is perhaps TRBD2 (6 bases). The CDR3 is 16 amino acids. Germline CDR1 GTSNPN, CDR2 SVGIG (reference sequence). The V gene lost 5 bases and the J gene lost 0 bases, with 14 bases spanning the gap.